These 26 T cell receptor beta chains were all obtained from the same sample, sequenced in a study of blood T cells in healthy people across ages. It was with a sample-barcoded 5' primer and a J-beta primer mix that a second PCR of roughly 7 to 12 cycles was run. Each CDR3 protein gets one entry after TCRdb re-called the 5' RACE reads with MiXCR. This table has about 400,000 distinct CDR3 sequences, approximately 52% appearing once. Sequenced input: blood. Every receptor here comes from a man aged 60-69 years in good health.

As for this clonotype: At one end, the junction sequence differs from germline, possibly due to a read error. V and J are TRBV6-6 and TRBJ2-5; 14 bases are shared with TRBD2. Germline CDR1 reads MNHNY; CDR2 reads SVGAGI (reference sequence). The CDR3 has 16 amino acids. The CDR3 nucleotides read TGTGCCGGCAGCTCGGGACTAGCGGGGGTCCAAGAGACCCAGTACTTC. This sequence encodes CAGSSGLAGVQETQYF.

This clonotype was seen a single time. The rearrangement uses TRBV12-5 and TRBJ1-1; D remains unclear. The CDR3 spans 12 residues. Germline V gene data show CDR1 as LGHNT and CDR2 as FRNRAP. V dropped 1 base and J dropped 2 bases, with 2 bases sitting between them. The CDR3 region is CASGLDNTEAFF. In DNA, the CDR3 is TGTGCTAGTGGTTTGGACAACACTGAAGCTTTCTTT.

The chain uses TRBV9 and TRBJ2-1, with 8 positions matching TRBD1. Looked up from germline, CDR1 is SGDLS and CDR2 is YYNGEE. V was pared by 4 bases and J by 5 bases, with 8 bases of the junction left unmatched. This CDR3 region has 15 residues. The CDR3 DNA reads TGTGCCAGCAGCCCCCGGACAGGGTCTAACAATGAGCAGTTCTTC. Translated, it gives CASSPRTGSNNEQFF.

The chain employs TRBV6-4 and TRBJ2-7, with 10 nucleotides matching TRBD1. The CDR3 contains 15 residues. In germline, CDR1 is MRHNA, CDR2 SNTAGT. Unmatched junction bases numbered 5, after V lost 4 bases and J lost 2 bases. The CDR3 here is CASSGGQGKTYEQYF. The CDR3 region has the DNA TGTGCCAGCAGTGGGGGACAGGGGAAGACCTACGAGCAGTACTTC.

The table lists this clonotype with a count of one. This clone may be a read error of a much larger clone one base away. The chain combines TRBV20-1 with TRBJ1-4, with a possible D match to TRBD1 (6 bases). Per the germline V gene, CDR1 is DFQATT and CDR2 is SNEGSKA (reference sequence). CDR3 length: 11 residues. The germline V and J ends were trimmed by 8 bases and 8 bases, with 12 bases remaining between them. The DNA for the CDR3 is TGCAGTACTAAGGGGGACGAAAAACTGTTTTTT. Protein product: CSTKGDEKLFF.

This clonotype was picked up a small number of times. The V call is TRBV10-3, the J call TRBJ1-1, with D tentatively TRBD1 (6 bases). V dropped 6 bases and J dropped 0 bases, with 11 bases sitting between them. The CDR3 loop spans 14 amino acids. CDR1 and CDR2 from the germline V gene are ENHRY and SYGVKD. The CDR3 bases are TGTGCCATCAGAGATGGGGGCTTGAACACTGAAGCTTTCTTT. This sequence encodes CAIRDGGLNTEAFF.

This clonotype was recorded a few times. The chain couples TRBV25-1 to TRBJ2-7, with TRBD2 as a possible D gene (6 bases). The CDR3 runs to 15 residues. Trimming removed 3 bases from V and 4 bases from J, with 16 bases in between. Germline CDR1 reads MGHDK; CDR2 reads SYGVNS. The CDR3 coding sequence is TGTGCCAGCAGTGACCTCGGAGGGGCCGGGTACGAGCAGTACTTC. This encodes CASSDLGGAGYEQYF.

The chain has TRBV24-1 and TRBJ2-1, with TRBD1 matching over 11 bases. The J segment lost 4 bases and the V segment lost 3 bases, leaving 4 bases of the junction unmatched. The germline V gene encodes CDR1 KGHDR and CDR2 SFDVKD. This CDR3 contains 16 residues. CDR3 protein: CATSDPGQGVYNEQFF. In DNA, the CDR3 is TGTGCCACCAGTGATCCGGGACAGGGGGTGTACAATGAGCAGTTCTTC.

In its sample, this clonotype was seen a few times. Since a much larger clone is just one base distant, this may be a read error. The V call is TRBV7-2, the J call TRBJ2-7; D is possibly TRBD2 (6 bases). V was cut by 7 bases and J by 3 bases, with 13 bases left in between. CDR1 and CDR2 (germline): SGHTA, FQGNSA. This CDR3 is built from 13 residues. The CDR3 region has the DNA TGTGCCAGCACCCCAGTGGGGGGCTACGAGCAGTACTTC. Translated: CASTPVGGYEQYF.

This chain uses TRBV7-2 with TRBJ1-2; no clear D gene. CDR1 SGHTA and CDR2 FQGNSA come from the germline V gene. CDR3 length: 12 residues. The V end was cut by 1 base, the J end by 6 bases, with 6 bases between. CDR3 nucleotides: TGTGCCAGCAGCTTAGACAAGCATGGCTACACCTTC. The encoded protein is CASSLDKHGYTF.

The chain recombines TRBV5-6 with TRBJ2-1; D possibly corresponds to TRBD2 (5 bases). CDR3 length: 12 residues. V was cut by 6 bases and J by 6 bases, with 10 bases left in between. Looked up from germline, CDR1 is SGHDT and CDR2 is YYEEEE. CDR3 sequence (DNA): TGTGCCAGCACCGTTACTAGCAATGAGCAGTTCTTC. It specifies CASTVTSNEQFF.

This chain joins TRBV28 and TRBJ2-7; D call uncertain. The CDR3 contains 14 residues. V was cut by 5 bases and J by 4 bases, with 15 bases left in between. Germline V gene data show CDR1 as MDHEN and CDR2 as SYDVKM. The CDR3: CASSVGLSGYEQYF. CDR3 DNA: TGTGCCAGCAGTGTGGGTCTGAGTGGATACGAGCAGTACTTC.

The CDR3 nucleotides are TGTGCCAGCGGGGAGGCAGGCGGCAATCAGCCCCAGCATTTT. Translation gives CASGEAGGNQPQHF. The chain couples TRBV6-6 to TRBJ1-5; D not resolved. The CDR3 runs to 14 residues. CDR1 and CDR2 from the germline V gene are MNHNY and SVGAGI (reference sequence). The ends were cut back, 8 bases at V and 2 bases at J, with 13 bases in the middle.

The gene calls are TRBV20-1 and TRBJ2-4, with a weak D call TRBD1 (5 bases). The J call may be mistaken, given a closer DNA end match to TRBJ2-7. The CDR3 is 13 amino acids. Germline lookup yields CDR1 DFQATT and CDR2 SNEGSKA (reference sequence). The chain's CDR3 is CSAPAGRSYEQYF. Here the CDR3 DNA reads TGCAGTGCTCCGGCAGGGCGGTCTTACGAGCAGTACTTC.

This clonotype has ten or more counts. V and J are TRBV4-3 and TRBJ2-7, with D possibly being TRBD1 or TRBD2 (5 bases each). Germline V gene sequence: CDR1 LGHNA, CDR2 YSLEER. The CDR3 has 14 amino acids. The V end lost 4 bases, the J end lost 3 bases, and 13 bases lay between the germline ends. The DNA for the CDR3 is TGCGCCAGCAGCCCCCGGGCAGGGAGCTACGAGCAGTACTTC. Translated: CASSPRAGSYEQYF.

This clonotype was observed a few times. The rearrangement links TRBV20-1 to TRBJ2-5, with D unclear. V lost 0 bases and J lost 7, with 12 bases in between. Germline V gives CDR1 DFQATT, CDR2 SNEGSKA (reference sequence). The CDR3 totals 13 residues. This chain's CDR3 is CSARDRNRGTQYF. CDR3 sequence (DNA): TGCAGTGCTAGAGATCGGAACAGAGGGACCCAGTACTTC.

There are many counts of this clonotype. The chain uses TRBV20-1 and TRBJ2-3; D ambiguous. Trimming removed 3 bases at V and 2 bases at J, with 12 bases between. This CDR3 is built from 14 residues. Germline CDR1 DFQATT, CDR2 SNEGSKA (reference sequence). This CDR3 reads CSARWLSYTDTQYF. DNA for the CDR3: TGCAGTGCTAGGTGGCTATCCTACACAGATACGCAGTATTTT.

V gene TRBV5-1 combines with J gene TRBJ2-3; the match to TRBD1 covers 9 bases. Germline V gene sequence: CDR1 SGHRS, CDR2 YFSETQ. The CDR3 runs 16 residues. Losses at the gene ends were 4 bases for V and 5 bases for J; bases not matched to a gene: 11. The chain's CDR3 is CASSPGIGQGQDTQYF. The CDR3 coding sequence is TGCGCCAGCAGCCCCGGAATTGGACAGGGGCAAGATACGCAGTATTTT.

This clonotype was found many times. The CDR3 bases are TGTGCCAGCAGCCCTTATCCAGGGACAGGGTACAATGAGCAGTTCTTC. Its protein product is CASSPYPGTGYNEQFF. J is TRBJ2-1 and V is TRBV3-1; TRBD1 matches at 9 bases. J gave up 4 bases and V 4 bases, and 8 bases lay outside the gene matches. Germline CDR1 reads LGHDT; CDR2 reads YNNKEL (reference sequence). This CDR3 has 16 amino acids.

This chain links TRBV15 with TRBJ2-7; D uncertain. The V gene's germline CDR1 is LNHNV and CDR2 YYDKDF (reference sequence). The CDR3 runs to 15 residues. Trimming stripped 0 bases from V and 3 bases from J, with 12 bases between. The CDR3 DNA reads TGTGCCACCAGCAGAGATCCTGACGAGTACTACGAGCAGTACTTC. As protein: CATSRDPDEYYEQYF.

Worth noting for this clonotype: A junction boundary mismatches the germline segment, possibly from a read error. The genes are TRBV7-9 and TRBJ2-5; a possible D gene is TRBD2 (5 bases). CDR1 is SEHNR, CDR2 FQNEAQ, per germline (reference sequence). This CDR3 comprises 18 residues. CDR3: CASSLAAGPMKDQETQYF. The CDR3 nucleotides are TGTGCCAGCAGCCTAGCAGCCGGTCCAATGAAAGACCAAGAGACCCAGTACTTC.

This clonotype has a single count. The CDR3 sequence: CASSTSEYEQYF. The CDR3, as DNA: TGTGCCTCCTCTACTTCAGAATACGAGCAGTACTTC. This sequence joins TRBV10-3 and TRBJ2-7; D is ambiguous. Trimming cost V 11 bases and J 4 bases, with 15 bases left between them. This CDR3 is 12 amino acids long. Germline V gives CDR1 ENHRY, CDR2 SYGVKD.

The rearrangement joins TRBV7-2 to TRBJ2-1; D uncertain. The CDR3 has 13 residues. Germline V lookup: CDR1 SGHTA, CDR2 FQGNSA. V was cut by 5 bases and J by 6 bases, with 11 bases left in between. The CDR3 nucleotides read TGTGCCAGCAGCGAATATAGGGCCAATGAGCAGTTCTTC. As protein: CASSEYRANEQFF.

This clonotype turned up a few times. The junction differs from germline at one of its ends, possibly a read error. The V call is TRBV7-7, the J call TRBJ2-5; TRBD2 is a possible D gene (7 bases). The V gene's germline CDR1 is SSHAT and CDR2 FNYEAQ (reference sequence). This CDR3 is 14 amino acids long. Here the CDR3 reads CASSLTGGAETQYF. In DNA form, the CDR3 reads TGTGCTAGCAGCTTAACGGGGGGCGCAGAGACCCAGTACTTC.

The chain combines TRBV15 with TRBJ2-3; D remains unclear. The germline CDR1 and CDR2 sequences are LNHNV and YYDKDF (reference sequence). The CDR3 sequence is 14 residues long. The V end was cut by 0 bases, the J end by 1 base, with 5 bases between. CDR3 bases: TGTGCCACCAGCAGAGATCGGGGCACAGATACGCAGTATTTT. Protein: CATSRDRGTDTQYF.

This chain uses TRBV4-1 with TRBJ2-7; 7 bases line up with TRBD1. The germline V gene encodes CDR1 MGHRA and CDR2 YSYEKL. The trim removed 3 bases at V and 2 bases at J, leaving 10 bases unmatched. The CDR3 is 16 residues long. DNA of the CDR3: TGCGCCAGCAGCCAGGGAATCCGGGACAGAGCCTACGAGCAGTACTTC. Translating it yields CASSQGIRDRAYEQYF.